This TCR beta chain was found in a study of T-cell reconstitution after alpha-beta-depleted transplantation in children. The table lists this clonotype with many counts. Its antigen is unidentified. Findings and limits, study-wide: There were reportedly several hundred expanded graft clones from which alpha-beta T cells came about two months after transplant. T-cell numbers and diversity, one year after transplant, stemmed largely from T cells that were newly produced.

TCRbeta library preparation incorporated unique molecular identifiers. TCRdb independently ran MiXCR on the PCR reads; one entry per CDR3 protein. This sample has roughly 670,000 distinct CDR3 sequences, with about 12% found just once. The CDR3 has 15 amino acids. Germline-derived CDR1 and CDR2 are SGHVS and FQNEAQ. The V end lost 5 bases, the J end lost 6 bases, and 20 bases lay between the germline ends. The V gene is TRBV7-8, the J gene TRBJ2-7; D remains unclear. This receptor was obtained from a girl aged 2 to 9 with congenital amegakaryocytic thrombocytopenia, due to receive a stem cell transplant. Sequenced here: PBMCs, sampled before TCRalphabeta/CD19-depleted stem cell transplant. CDR3 protein: CASSNIVRDVSEQYF. The CDR3 DNA is TGTGCCAGCAGCAATATAGTTAGAGACGTGAGCGAGCAGTACTTC.